The text below deals with one TCR beta chain. Its antigen is not identified. TCRdb's copy holds only in-frame clones and misses some; the assay was immunoSEQ multiplex PCR. The sample records approximately 2.4 million clones, approximately 94% being singletons. The investigators split CD4+ cells into a CD45RA+ naive subset and a CD45RA-negative memory subset. The data belong to a study of shared clonotypes between healthy human individuals. Study-wide background: The donor group consisted of two women and three men, aged 18 to 49. Study-wide points: Incomplete sequencing of sorted subsets was indicated by rarefaction despite large depth.

Trimming stripped 4 bases from V and 2 bases from J, with 12 bases between. This CDR3 comprises 14 residues. Germline values: CDR1 MGHRA, CDR2 YSYEKL. The source is a young man in good health. Material for sequencing was naive CD4+ T cells sorted from blood. Stated subset: CD45RA+ positively selected. The gene calls are TRBV4-1 and TRBJ2-7; D gene ambiguous. The CDR3 DNA is TGCGCCAGCAGCCCCCGGCAGGCCGCCTACGAGCAGTACTTC. Translated, it gives CASSPRQAAYEQYF.